This T cell receptor beta chain is from a study of radiotherapy plus CTLA-4 blockade in lung cancer. The protocol was immunoSEQ multiplex PCR, while the TCRdb copy is restricted to in-frame clones and leaves out a portion. The table lists about 45,000 clones, approximately 76% of them singletons. Germline V gives CDR1 SGDLS, CDR2 YYNGEE. V shed 0 bases and J shed 0 bases, with 6 bases lying between them. The CDR3 covers 15 residues. The sequences come from peripheral blood, collected from a patient treated with radiotherapy plus ipilimumab. This receptor was taken from a human donor with non-small cell lung cancer who had stable disease on radiotherapy plus ipilimumab. The rearrangement links TRBV9 to TRBJ1-4; D ambiguous. Written as DNA, the CDR3 is TGTGCCAGCAGCGTAGCGGGAGCAACTAATGAAAAACTGTTTTTT. Translation gives CASSVAGATNEKLFF.